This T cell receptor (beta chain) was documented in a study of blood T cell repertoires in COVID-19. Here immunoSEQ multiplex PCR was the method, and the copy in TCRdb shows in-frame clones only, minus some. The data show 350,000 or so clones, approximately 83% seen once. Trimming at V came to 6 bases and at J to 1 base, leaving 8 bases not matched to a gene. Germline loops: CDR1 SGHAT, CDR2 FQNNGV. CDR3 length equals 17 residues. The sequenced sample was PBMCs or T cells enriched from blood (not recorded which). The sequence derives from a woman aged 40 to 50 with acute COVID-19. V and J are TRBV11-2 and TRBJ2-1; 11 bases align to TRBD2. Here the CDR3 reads CASREGASGGSYNEQFF. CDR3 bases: TGTGCCAGCAGAGAGGGGGCTAGCGGGGGGTCCTACAATGAGCAGTTCTTC.